The sequence of this TCR beta chain was determined in a study of cytomegalovirus exposure and HLA in healthy donors. Sequenced by immunoSEQ multiplex PCR; TCRdb stores in-frame clones only, minus some. This table has about 360,000 clones, about nine tenths appearing once. Details on this clone: Its antigen is as yet unknown.

General study results and limits: Despite most TCR sequences being rare, some public TCRs occurred in many donors.

This CDR3 region has 21 residues. Source material: PBMCs. The sequence derives from a woman aged 18-29 years in good health and CMV-seronegative. This sequence joins TRBV1 and TRBJ2-7; TRBD2, the table's D call, lacks a check against the DNA. TRBV1 is a listed pseudogene. The CDR3 sequence: CTSSQNALSGLAGSNPNEQYF. DNA for the CDR3: TGCACCAGCAGCCAAAACGCGCTCTCGGGACTAGCGGGAAGTAATCCGAACGAGCAGTACTTC.